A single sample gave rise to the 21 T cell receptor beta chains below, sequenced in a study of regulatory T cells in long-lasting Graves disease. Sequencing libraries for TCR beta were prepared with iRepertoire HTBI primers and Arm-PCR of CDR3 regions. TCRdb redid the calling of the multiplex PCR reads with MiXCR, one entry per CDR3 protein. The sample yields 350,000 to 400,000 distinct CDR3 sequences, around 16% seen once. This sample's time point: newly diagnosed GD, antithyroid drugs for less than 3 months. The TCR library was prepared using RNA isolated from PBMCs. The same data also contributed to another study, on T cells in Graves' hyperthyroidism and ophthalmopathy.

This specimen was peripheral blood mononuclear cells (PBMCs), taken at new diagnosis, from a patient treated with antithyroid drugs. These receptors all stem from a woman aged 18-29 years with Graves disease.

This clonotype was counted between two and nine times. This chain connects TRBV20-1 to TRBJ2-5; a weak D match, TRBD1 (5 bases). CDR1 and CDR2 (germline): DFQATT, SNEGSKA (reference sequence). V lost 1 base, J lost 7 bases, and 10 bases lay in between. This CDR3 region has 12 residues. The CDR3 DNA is TGCAGTGCTAGAGGCAGGGTGGGGACCCAGTACTTC. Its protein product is CSARGRVGTQYF.

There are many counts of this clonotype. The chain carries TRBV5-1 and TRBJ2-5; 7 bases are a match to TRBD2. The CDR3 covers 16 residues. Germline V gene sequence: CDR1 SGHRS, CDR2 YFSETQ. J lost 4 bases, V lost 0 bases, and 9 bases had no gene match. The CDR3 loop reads CASSLEGGVARETQYF. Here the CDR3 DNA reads TGCGCCAGCAGCTTGGAGGGAGGGGTAGCAAGAGAGACCCAGTACTTC.

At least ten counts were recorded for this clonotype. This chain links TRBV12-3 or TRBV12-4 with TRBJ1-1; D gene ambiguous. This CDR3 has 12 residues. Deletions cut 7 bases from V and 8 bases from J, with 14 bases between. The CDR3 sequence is CASTLLGFEAFF. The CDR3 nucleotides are TGTGCCAGCACCTTGTTAGGGTTCGAAGCTTTCTTT.

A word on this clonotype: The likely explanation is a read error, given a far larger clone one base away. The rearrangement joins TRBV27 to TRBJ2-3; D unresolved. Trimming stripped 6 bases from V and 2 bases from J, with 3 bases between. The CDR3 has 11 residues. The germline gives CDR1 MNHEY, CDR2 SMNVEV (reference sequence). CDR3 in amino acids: CASRFTDTQYF. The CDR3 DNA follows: TGTGCCAGCAGGTTCACAGATACGCAGTATTTT.

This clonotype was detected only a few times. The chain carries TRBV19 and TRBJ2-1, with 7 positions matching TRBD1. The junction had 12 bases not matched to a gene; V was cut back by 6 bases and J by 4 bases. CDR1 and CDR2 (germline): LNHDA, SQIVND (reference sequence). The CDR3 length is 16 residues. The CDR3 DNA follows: TGTGCCAGTAGCCCGAGGGACAGCTCCTTGTACAATGAGCAGTTCTTC. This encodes CASSPRDSSLYNEQFF.

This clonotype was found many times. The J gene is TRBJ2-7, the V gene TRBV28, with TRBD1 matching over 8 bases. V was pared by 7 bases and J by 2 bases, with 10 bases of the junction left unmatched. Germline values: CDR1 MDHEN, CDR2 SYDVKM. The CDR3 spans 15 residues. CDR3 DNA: TGTGCCAGCACCCCCGTAGGACAGGGTCCCTACGAGCAGTACTTC. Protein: CASTPVGQGPYEQYF.

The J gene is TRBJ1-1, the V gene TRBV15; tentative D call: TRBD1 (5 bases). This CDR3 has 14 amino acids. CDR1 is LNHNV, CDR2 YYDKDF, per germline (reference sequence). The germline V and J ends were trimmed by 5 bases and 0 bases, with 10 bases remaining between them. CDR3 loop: CATSWGRLNTEAFF. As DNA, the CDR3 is TGTGCCACCAGCTGGGGACGGCTGAACACTGAAGCTTTCTTT.

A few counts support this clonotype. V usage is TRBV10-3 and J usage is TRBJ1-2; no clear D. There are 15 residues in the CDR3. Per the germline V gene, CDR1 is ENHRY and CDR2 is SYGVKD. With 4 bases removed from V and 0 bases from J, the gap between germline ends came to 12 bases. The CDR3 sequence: CAISVAPDSNYGYTF. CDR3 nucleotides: TGTGCCATCAGTGTGGCGCCAGATTCTAACTATGGCTACACCTTC.

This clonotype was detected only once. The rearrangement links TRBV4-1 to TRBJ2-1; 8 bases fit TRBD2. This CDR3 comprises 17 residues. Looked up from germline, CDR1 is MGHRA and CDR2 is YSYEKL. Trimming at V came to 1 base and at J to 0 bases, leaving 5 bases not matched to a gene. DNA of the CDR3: TGCGCCAGCAGCCAAGGGGGGGGGACTAGCTCCTACAATGAGCAGTTCTTC. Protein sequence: CASSQGGGTSSYNEQFF.

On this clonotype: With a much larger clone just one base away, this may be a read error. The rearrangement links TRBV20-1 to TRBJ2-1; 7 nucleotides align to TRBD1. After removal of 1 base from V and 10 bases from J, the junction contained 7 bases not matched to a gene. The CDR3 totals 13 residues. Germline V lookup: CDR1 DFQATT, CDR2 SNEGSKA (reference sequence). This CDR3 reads CSARGHRGYEQFF. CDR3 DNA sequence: TGCAGTGCTAGAGGGCACAGGGGCTACGAGCAGTTCTTC.

As DNA, the CDR3 is TGCGCCAGCAGCCCAGAAACAGGGGGCTCTGGAAACACCATATATTTT. Residues: CASSPETGGSGNTIYF. This sequence joins TRBV5-1 and TRBJ1-3, with TRBD1 identical over 8 bases. The CDR3 totals 16 residues. The germline V gene encodes CDR1 SGHRS and CDR2 YFSETQ. Trimming cost V 4 bases and J 0 bases; bases outside gene matches: 6.

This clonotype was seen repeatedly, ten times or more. The CDR3: CAISVQGWTDTQYF. DNA for the CDR3: TGTGCCATCAGTGTACAGGGGTGGACAGATACGCAGTATTTT. The chain has TRBV10-3 and TRBJ2-3, with 7 bases fitting TRBD1. The germline CDR1 and CDR2 sequences are ENHRY and SYGVKD. The CDR3 covers 14 residues. The trim removed 4 bases at V and 3 bases at J, leaving 4 bases unmatched.

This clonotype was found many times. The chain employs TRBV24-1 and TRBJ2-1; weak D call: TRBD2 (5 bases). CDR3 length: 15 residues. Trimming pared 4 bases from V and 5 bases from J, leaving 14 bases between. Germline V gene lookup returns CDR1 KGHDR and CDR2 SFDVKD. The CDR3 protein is CATSERATRNNEQFF. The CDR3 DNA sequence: TGTGCCACCAGTGAGAGGGCCACCCGTAACAATGAGCAGTTCTTC.

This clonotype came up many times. CDR3 region: CASSPPIGGGTEAFF. As DNA, the CDR3 is TGTGCCAGCAGTCCACCGATCGGGGGTGGCACTGAAGCTTTCTTT. The chain has TRBV12-3 or TRBV12-4 and TRBJ1-1; a possible D gene is TRBD1 (5 bases). The V end was cut by 5 bases, the J end by 4 bases, with 17 bases between. The CDR3 runs 15 residues.

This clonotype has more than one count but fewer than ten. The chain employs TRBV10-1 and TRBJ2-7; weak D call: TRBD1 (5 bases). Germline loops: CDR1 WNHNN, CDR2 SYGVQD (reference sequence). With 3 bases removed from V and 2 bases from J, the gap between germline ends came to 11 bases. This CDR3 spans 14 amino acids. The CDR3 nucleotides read TGCGCCAGCAGTGAAGGGGTGCAACCCTACGAGCAGTACTTC. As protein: CASSEGVQPYEQYF.

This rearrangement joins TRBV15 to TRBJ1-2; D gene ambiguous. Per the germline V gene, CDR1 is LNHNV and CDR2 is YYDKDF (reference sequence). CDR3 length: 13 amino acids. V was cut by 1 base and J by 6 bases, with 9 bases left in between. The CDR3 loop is CATSRVLWDGYTF. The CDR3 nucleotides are TGTGCCACCAGCAGAGTACTGTGGGATGGCTACACCTTC.

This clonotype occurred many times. The CDR3 reads CASKGTDTDTQYF. The CDR3, as DNA: TGTGCCAGCAAGGGCACGGACACAGATACGCAGTATTTT. This chain connects TRBV2 to TRBJ2-3; D unresolved. From germline, CDR1 is SNHLY and CDR2 FYNNEI. Trimming removed 7 bases from V and 2 bases from J, with 10 bases in between. The CDR3 extends over 13 amino acids.

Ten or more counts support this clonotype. This CDR3 is CASTRDRGGYEQYF. The CDR3 nucleotides read TGTGCCAGCACCCGGGACAGGGGAGGCTACGAGCAGTACTTC. The gene calls are TRBV18 and TRBJ2-7; 10 nucleotides agree with TRBD1. CDR1 is KGHSH and CDR2 is LQKENI in the germline V gene. Trimming removed 8 bases from V and 3 bases from J; junction bases left unmatched: 7. There are 14 residues in the CDR3.

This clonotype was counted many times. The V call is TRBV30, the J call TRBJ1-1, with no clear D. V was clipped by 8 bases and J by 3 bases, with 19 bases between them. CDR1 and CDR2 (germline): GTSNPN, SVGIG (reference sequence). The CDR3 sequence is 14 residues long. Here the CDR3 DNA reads TGTGCCGCCTTCCTTCGAGGGCGAGACACTGAAGCTTTCTTT. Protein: CAAFLRGRDTEAFF.

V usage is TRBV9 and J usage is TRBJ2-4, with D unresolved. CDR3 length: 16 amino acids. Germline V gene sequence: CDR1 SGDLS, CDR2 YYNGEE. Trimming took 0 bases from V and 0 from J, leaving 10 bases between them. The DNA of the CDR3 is TGTGCCAGCAGCGTAGGGGCCTCTCTAGCCAAAAACATTCAGTACTTC. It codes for CASSVGASLAKNIQYF. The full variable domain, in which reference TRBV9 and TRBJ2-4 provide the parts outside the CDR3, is DSGVTQTPKHLITATGQRVTLRCSPRSGDLSVYWYQQSLDQGLQFLIQYYNGEERAKGNILERFSAQQFPDLHSELNLSSLELGDSALYFCASSVGASLAKNIQYFGAGTRLSVL.

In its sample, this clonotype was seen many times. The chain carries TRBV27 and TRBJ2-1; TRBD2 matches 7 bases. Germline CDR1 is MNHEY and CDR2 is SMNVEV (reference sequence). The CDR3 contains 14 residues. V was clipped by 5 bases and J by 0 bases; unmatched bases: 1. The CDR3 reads CASSRGSSYNEQFF. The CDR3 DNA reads TGTGCCAGCAGTCGCGGGAGCTCCTACAATGAGCAGTTCTTC.